A single sample gave rise to the 20 T cell receptor beta chains below, sequenced in a study of cytomegalovirus exposure and HLA in healthy donors. Both 60 Vbeta primers and 13 Jbeta primers went into the PCR. Assay used: immunoSEQ multiplex PCR; TCRdb lists only in-frame clones, some missing. Of about 200,000 clones detected, around 90% appear once; the ten largest clones hold 1% to 1.4%. The sample was PBMCs. These receptor sequences come from a boy aged 2 to 10 in good health and CMV-seronegative.

This chain connects TRBV29-1 to TRBJ2-7, with D possibly TRBD2 on 5 matching bases. The CDR3 consists of 15 residues. The V gene lost 4 bases and the J gene lost 4 bases, with 20 bases spanning the gap. CDR1 and CDR2 from the germline V gene are SQVTM and ANQGSEA. The CDR3 DNA follows: TGCAGCGTTGCCCCGGGTGCGGCGGGCGCTTACGAGCAGTACTTC. Amino acid sequence: CSVAPGAAGAYEQYF.

This clone occurred once. V is TRBV5-4 and J is TRBJ1-3; 8 nucleotides align to TRBD1. The J segment lost 0 bases and the V segment lost 2 bases, leaving 1 base of the junction unmatched. Germline values: CDR1 SGHNT, CDR2 YYREEE (reference sequence). This CDR3 region has 15 residues. DNA of the CDR3: TGTGCCAGCAGCTTTACAGGGGGCTCTGGAAACACCATATATTTT. This translates into CASSFTGGSGNTIYF.

The rearrangement uses TRBV9 and TRBJ2-4, with D maybe TRBD1 (6 bases). V was trimmed by 3 bases and J by 6 bases, leaving 13 bases between them. Per the germline V gene, CDR1 is SGDLS and CDR2 is YYNGEE. CDR3 length: 14 residues. CDR3 in DNA: TGTGCCAGCAGCGCACAACTCAGGGGAAACATTCAGTACTTC. It is translated as CASSAQLRGNIQYF.

The J gene is TRBJ1-6, the V gene TRBV27; unclear D gene. Per germline, CDR1 MNHEY and CDR2 SMNVEV (reference sequence). CDR3 length equals 13 residues. With 6 bases removed from V and 14 bases from J, the gap between germline ends came to 17 bases. The CDR3 reads CASRNRVSRALHF. CDR3 in DNA: TGTGCCAGCAGGAACCGAGTTTCGAGGGCCCTCCACTTT.

The V gene is TRBV18, the J gene TRBJ2-1; perhaps TRBD1 as D (5 bases). Trimming stripped 3 bases from V and 4 bases from J, with 13 bases between. This CDR3 has 15 residues. Germline lookup yields CDR1 KGHSH and CDR2 LQKENI. In nucleotides, the CDR3 is TGTGCCAGCTCACCCGAGACAGAAGAGTACAATGAGCAGTTCTTC. It translates to CASSPETEEYNEQFF.

This chain joins TRBV5-1 and TRBJ1-4; TRBD1 aligns across 8 bases. CDR3 size: 14 residues. V dropped 5 bases and J dropped 5; count of bases not matched to a gene: 5. Germline V gene data show CDR1 as SGHRS and CDR2 as YFSETQ. CDR3 sequence (DNA): TGCGCCAGCAGTAGGGACAGGCCGAATGAAAAACTGTTTTTT. Translated: CASSRDRPNEKLFF.

V is TRBV6-6 and J is TRBJ2-5, with D perhaps matching TRBD2 (6 bases). This CDR3 is built from 12 residues. Per germline, CDR1 MNHNY and CDR2 SVGAGI (reference sequence). V shed 7 bases and J shed 4 bases, with 10 bases lying between them. This CDR3 reads CASNGGAETQYF. The CDR3 coding sequence is TGTGCCAGCAACGGAGGGGCAGAGACCCAGTACTTC.

The chain couples TRBV5-4 to TRBJ1-2; TRBD1 is a possible D gene (6 bases). V dropped 8 bases and J dropped 0 bases, with 14 bases sitting between them. The V gene's germline CDR1 is SGHNT and CDR2 YYREEE (reference sequence). The CDR3 runs to 14 residues. As DNA, the CDR3 is TGTGCCAGTCACGGGGAGGGGGCTAACTATGGCTACACCTTC. It codes for CASHGEGANYGYTF.

This chain joins TRBV9 and TRBJ1-1; TRBD1 matches 7 bases. CDR1 and CDR2 from the germline V gene are SGDLS and YYNGEE. The length of the CDR3 is 17 residues. V gave up 3 bases and J gave up 1 base; unmatched junction bases: 12. The CDR3 nucleotides read TGTGCCAGCAGCGCCCAACATGGGACAGATACGAACACTGAAGCTTTCTTT. It codes for CASSAQHGTDTNTEAFF.

The V gene is TRBV5-1, the J gene TRBJ2-1; D call uncertain. V lost 1 base to trimming and J lost 5 bases, with 10 bases between them. Germline V gene lookup returns CDR1 SGHRS and CDR2 YFSETQ. The CDR3 totals 14 residues. CDR3 nucleotide sequence: TGCGCCAGCAGCTTGTTGTACGGAGACAATGAGCAGTTCTTC. Residues: CASSLLYGDNEQFF.

The genes are TRBV6-5 and TRBJ2-5; tentatively, D is TRBD1 (6 bases). The germline CDR1 and CDR2 sequences are MNHEY and SVGAGI. There are 11 residues in the CDR3. V was clipped by 5 bases and J by 11 bases, with 12 bases between them. The CDR3 spells CASSTGSRQYF. The DNA for the CDR3 is TGTGCCAGCAGTACAGGGTCAAGGCAGTACTTC.

The rearrangement uses TRBV29-1 and TRBJ1-4; D gene uncertain. V was pared by 4 bases and J by 0 bases, with 9 bases between. The CDR3 spans 14 residues. CDR1 SQVTM and CDR2 ANQGSEA come from the germline V gene. The DNA of the CDR3 is TGCAGCGTTGCCCCTATCACAACTAATGAAAAACTGTTTTTT. Its translation: CSVAPITTNEKLFF.

CDR3 nucleotide sequence: TGCGCCAGCAGCTTGGTTAGCGGGAGGGCCGAGAAGACCCAGTACTTC. It specifies CASSLVSGRAEKTQYF. The rearrangement uses TRBV5-1 and TRBJ2-5; 11 bases align to TRBD2. V was pared by 0 bases and J by 6 bases, with 7 bases of the junction left unmatched. The CDR3 loop spans 16 amino acids. Germline lookup yields CDR1 SGHRS and CDR2 YFSETQ. The full variable domain, with the rest looked up from reference TRBV5-1 and TRBJ2-5, is KAGVTQTPRYLIKTRGQQVTLSCSPISGHRSVSWYQQTPGQGLQFLFEYFSETQRNKGNFPGRFSGRQFSNSRSEMNVSTLELGDSALYLCASSLVSGRAEKTQYFGPGTRLLVL.

This clone was detected once. V gene TRBV6-1 combines with J gene TRBJ2-3, with TRBD2 matching over 11 bases. The ends lost 6 bases at V and 6 bases at J; junction bases unmatched: 5. CDR3 size: 14 residues. CDR1 and CDR2 from the germline V gene are MNHNS and SASEGT. The CDR3 is CASSVAGGPDTQYF. The DNA of the CDR3 is TGTGCCAGCAGCGTAGCGGGGGGGCCTGATACGCAGTATTTT.

This chain connects TRBV9 to TRBJ2-3; 11 nucleotides align to TRBD2. The CDR3 contains 17 residues. V was clipped by 4 bases and J by 6 bases; unmatched bases: 13. CDR1 is SGDLS and CDR2 is YYNGEE in the germline V gene. This CDR3 reads CASSPAILAGGRDTQYF. CDR3 coding DNA: TGTGCCAGCAGCCCAGCAATCCTAGCGGGAGGTAGGGATACGCAGTATTTT.

This clone appeared a few times. V usage is TRBV27 and J usage is TRBJ1-3; D gene uncertain. V lost 7 bases to trimming and J lost 4 bases, with 14 bases between them. CDR3 length: 14 residues. Germline assignment: CDR1 MNHEY and CDR2 SMNVEV (reference sequence). CDR3 region: CASKPPGRGNTIYF. The DNA for the CDR3 is TGTGCCAGCAAACCACCAGGTCGAGGAAACACCATATATTTT.

This clone was detected a few times. V gene TRBV6-1 combines with J gene TRBJ1-3; D not certain. V lost 5 bases and J 2 bases, leaving 13 bases between the germline ends. The germline V gene encodes CDR1 MNHNS and CDR2 SASEGT. The CDR3 covers 15 residues. CDR3 region: CASSTSWAPGNTIYF. CDR3 nucleotides: TGTGCCAGCAGTACTTCCTGGGCACCTGGAAACACCATATATTTT.

V is TRBV4-2 and J is TRBJ2-5; 7 bases map to TRBD2. The end of the DNA is better explained by TRBJ2-7, so the J call may be wrong. The germline V gene encodes CDR1 LGHNA and CDR2 YNFKEQ. This CDR3 has 13 residues. Written as DNA, the CDR3 is TGTGCCAGCAGCCACCTGGGGGGGTACGAGCAGTACTTC. As protein: CASSHLGGYEQYF.

This clone showed up just once. The rearrangement uses TRBV30 and TRBJ1-5; 9 bases are a match to TRBD1. V shed 5 bases and J 3 bases; nucleotides not matched to a gene: 5. The CDR3 runs 14 residues. Germline CDR1 reads GTSNPN; CDR2 reads SVGIG (reference sequence). The CDR3: CAWDTGGVNQPQHF. The DNA for the CDR3 is TGTGCCTGGGATACAGGGGGCGTCAATCAGCCCCAGCATTTT.

This clone has just a few counts. CDR3 in amino acids: CASSLDRGTGNTIYF. In DNA, the CDR3 is TGTGCCAGTAGTCTCGACAGGGGAACTGGAAACACCATATATTTT. The chain couples TRBV19 to TRBJ1-3, with 8 positions matching TRBD1. From germline, CDR1 is LNHDA and CDR2 SQIVND (reference sequence). The CDR3 is 15 residues long. V dropped 5 bases and J dropped 2; count of bases not matched to a gene: 5.